This is a list of T cell receptor beta chains from one sample in a study of response to subunit inactivated influenza vaccine. Each CDR3 protein gets one entry after TCRdb re-called the RT-PCR reads with MiXCR. Of 450,000 to 600,000 distinct CDR3 sequences listed, around 8% were seen once; the top ten hold roughly 13%. The sample was PBMCs from blood, taken 23 to 25 months after vaccination. All receptors come from a man between 45 and 75 years old who received an inactivated influenza vaccine. The CDR3 runs from the conserved cysteine through the conserved F or W. The order of the fields is D gene, clone size, J gene, V gene, CDR3 DNA, CDR3 protein. A D gene is named only where the DNA matches it firmly. Where a row states a size, it is once, few, many or the class of an expanded clone; other rows omit it.

.,many,TRBJ1-5,TRBV10-3,TGTGCCATCAGCGGGGGGCCTGGTGGCAATCAGCCCCAGCATTTT,CAISGGPGGNQPQHF
TRBD2,few,TRBJ2-7,TRBV5-5,TGTGCCAGCAGCTTGGCCCCCGGGACTACCTACGAGCAGTACTTC,CASSLAPGTTYEQYF
TRBD2,many,TRBJ2-7,TRBV6-2/TRBV6-3,TGTGCCAGCAGTTACCGGGACAGTGGCCTAGCGGGACCCTACGAGCAGTACTTC,CASSYRDSGLAGPYEQYF
.,.,TRBJ2-7,TRBV12-5,TGTGCTAGTGGGATCCCTACCTACGAGCAGTACTTC,CASGIPTYEQYF
TRBD1,few,TRBJ2-5,TRBV7-2,TGTGCCAGCAGCCGGACAGGGGGCTTAGAGACCCAGTACTTC,CASSRTGGLETQYF
TRBD1,few,TRBJ2-7,TRBV20-1,TGCAGTGCTCCCGACAGGGTAAGCTCCTACGAGCAGTACTTC,CSAPDRVSSYEQYF
TRBD2,.,TRBJ2-3,TRBV5-1,TGCGCCAGCAGCAGCGGGACGCCGGGCGATACGCAGTATTTT,CASSSGTPGDTQYF
.,few,TRBJ1-2,TRBV7-2,TGTGCCAGCAGCTTGGGTGCGGCAAGGGGATATGGCTACACCTTC,CASSLGAARGYGYTF
TRBD2,few,TRBJ2-3,TRBV20-1,TGCAGTGCTAGAACCGGGACTAGCGGGGGGGGTACGCAGTATTTT,CSARTGTSGGGTQYF
.,many,TRBJ1-1,TRBV5-1,TGCGCCAGCAGCTTGGGGCCAGGGATCAGCACTGAAGCTTTCTTT,CASSLGPGISTEAFF
TRBD2,many,TRBJ2-4,TRBV20-1,TGCAGTGCGGCTAGCGGGGGGTTAGCCAAAAACATTCAGTACTTC,CSAASGGLAKNIQYF
.,few,TRBJ2-7,TRBV7-8,TGTGCCAGCAGCCCTCGGTCCTTCCCCAACTACGAGCAGTACTTC,CASSPRSFPNYEQYF
TRBD2,many,TRBJ2-1,TRBV5-5,TGTGCCAGCAGCGTTAGCGGGGGGCCCGTAAATGAGCAGTTCTTC,CASSVSGGPVNEQFF
TRBD1,few,TRBJ1-1,TRBV5-1,TGCGCCAGCAGTTCCACAGGGGGCTGGCCTGAAGCTTTCTTT,CASSSTGGWPEAFF
TRBD1,few,TRBJ2-1,TRBV9,TGTGCCAGCAGCACAATGGGACAGGGAGGGGATGAGCAGTTCTTC,CASSTMGQGGDEQFF
TRBD2,many,TRBJ2-7,TRBV29-1,TGCAGCGGGGTTCTAGCGGGAAGCGAGCAGTACTTC,CSGVLAGSEQYF
.,.,TRBJ2-5,TRBV7-2,TGTGCCAGCAGCTTAGTCCTGGGACGGTGTGTCTTC,CASSLVLGRCVF
.,.,TRBJ1-2,TRBV7-2,TGTGCCAGCAGCTTAGCCGTACGGGGTGGCTACACCTTC,CASSLAVRGGYTF
.,few,TRBJ2-2,TRBV24-1,TGTGCCACCAGTGACTTGCCTACAGGGTTCGGCGGGGAGCTGTTTTTT,CATSDLPTGFGGELFF
TRBD1,.,TRBJ1-3,TRBV14,TGTGCCAGCAGCCAAGATGGGACAGGGCGTCAAGCTGGAAACACCATATATTTT,CASSQDGTGRQAGNTIYF
TRBD2,many,TRBJ2-7,TRBV7-2,TGTGCCAGCACCGGCGGGGGCTACGAGCAGTACTTC,CASTGGGYEQYF
TRBD1,.,TRBJ1-5,TRBV20-1,TGCAGTGTTTCCCTCGGGACAGGGGGTCGCCAGCCCCAGCATTTT,CSVSLGTGGRQPQHF
TRBD1,.,TRBJ1-3,TRBV19,TGTGCCAGTAGGCGGGACAGTTCATCTGGAAACACCATATATTTT,CASRRDSSSGNTIYF
.,many,TRBJ1-5,TRBV20-1,TGCAGTGCTAGAGTGGCAGTCAATCAGCCCCAGCATTTT,CSARVAVNQPQHF
TRBD2,.,TRBJ2-2,TRBV20-1,TGCAGTGCTAGGGGACTAGCGGGGTTAGGGGAGCTGTTTTTT,CSARGLAGLGELFF
TRBD1,.,TRBJ2-2,TRBV12-3/TRBV12-4,TGTGCCAGCAGTTTCGGGGACAGGGTGTACACCGGGGAGCTGTTTTTT,CASSFGDRVYTGELFF
TRBD1,many,TRBJ1-5,TRBV6-2/TRBV6-3,TGTGCCAGCACCCCTGGGACAGCGTACAATCAGCCCCAGCATTTT,CASTPGTAYNQPQHF
.,few,TRBJ1-1,TRBV7-8,TGTGCCAGCAGCTTAACAGGCAACATGAACACTGAAGCTTTCTTT,CASSLTGNMNTEAFF
.,few,TRBJ2-2,TRBV6-5,TGTGCCAGCAGTTACTCGACTACACAGATTAGTACCGGGGAGCTGTTTTTT,CASSYSTTQISTGELFF
.,.,TRBJ2-7,TRBV24-1,TGTGCCACCAGTGATGGACATGGGGCCTCCTACGAGCAGTACTTC,CATSDGHGASYEQYF
.,few,TRBJ2-7,TRBV12-3/TRBV12-4,TGTGCCAGCAGTTTGGTCAGGCGGCTCGAGCAGTACTTC,CASSLVRRLEQYF
TRBD2,many,TRBJ2-3,TRBV28,TGTGCCAGCAGGGGACTAGCGGGGGTCACAGATACGCAGTATTTT,CASRGLAGVTDTQYF
TRBD1,many,TRBJ2-7,TRBV20-1,TGCAGTGCTAGTCCGGCCGGGACAGTATCCTACGAGCAGTACTTC,CSASPAGTVSYEQYF
TRBD1,.,TRBJ2-7,TRBV10-3,TGTGCCATCAGGGCGACAGGGGCGCCCGAGCAGTACTTC,CAIRATGAPEQYF
TRBD1,few,TRBJ1-2,TRBV5-1,TGCGCCAGCAGCCCGGGGACAGGGGACTCCCTAGGCTACACCTTC,CASSPGTGDSLGYTF
.,few,TRBJ1-2,TRBV12-3/TRBV12-4,TGTGCCAGCAGTTTAGGACAGGTGGATTTAGGTGGCTACACCTTC,CASSLGQVDLGGYTF
.,few,TRBJ2-7,TRBV2,TGTGCCAGCTTCAGCTACCTAAGCGAGCAGTACTTC,CASFSYLSEQYF
.,many,TRBJ1-1,TRBV3-1,TGTGCCAGCAGCCAAGGTGGCAACACTGAAGCTTTCTTT,CASSQGGNTEAFF
.,few,TRBJ1-3,TRBV5-6,TGTGCCAGCAGTGAAAATCCCTGGGACACCATATATTTT,CASSENPWDTIYF
.,few,TRBJ1-1,TRBV29-1,TGCAGCGTTGCTCCCCAGAGGAACACTGAAGCTTTCTTT,CSVAPQRNTEAFF
.,many,TRBJ1-5,TRBV7-8,TGTGCCAGCAGCTTTAGCTACAGGGAAGTGAGCAATCAGCCCCAGCATTTT,CASSFSYREVSNQPQHF
.,few,TRBJ2-5,TRBV18,TGTGCCAGCTCACCGCTGGTACAAGAGACCCAGTACTTC,CASSPLVQETQYF
.,many,TRBJ1-2,TRBV28,TGTGCCAGCAGCTTCCCCAACTATGGCTACACCTTC,CASSFPNYGYTF
TRBD1,.,TRBJ1-5,TRBV5-5,TGTGCCAGCAGCTTGGTAGGACAGGTCCGGCAGCCCCAGCATTTT,CASSLVGQVRQPQHF
.,few,TRBJ2-7,TRBV18,TGTGCCAGCTCACAGACAGGTCCCGAGCAGTACTTC,CASSQTGPEQYF
.,many,TRBJ1-1,TRBV6-1,TGTGCCAGCAGCCAGACTCAGAACACTGAAGCTTTCTTT,CASSQTQNTEAFF
.,many,TRBJ1-1,TRBV5-1,TGCGCCAGCAGCGTGGGACCTGGGGGGGGCACTGAAGCTTTCTTT,CASSVGPGGGTEAFF
TRBD1,many,TRBJ1-1,TRBV29-1,TGCAGCGTATCCGGGACAGGGGGCATCGCTGAAGCTTTCTTT,CSVSGTGGIAEAFF